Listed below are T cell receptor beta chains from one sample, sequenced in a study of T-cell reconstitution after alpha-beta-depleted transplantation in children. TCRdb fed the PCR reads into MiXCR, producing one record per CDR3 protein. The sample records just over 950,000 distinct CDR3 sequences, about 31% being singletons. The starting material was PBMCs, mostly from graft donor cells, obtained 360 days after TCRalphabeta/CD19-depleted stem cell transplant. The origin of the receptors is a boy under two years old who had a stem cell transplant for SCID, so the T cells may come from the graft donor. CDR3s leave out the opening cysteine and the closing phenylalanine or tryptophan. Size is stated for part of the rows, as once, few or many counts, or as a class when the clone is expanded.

cdr3_aa: ASSPRLPPSVGTNTEAF; v_call: TRBV18; clone_size: .; j_call: TRBJ1-1
cdr3_aa: ASSPRLVGCQPQH; v_call: TRBV6-1; clone_size: .; j_call: TRBJ1-5
cdr3_aa: SAREGSTPYEQY; v_call: TRBV20-1; clone_size: .; j_call: TRBJ2-7
cdr3_aa: ASSPGEGPSGANVLT; v_call: TRBV6-2/TRBV6-3; clone_size: few; j_call: TRBJ2-6
cdr3_aa: SARGLTFEQY; v_call: TRBV20-1; clone_size: .; j_call: TRBJ2-7
cdr3_aa: ASSYGQGGGNEQF; v_call: TRBV6-5; clone_size: few; j_call: TRBJ2-1
cdr3_aa: ASSPDTGSNEQY; v_call: TRBV7-8; clone_size: few; j_call: TRBJ2-7
cdr3_aa: ASSFATSGYNEQF; v_call: TRBV7-3; clone_size: few; j_call: TRBJ2-1
cdr3_aa: ASSPRGGGVPGELF; v_call: TRBV5-1; clone_size: .; j_call: TRBJ2-2
cdr3_aa: ASSPRDGPEAF; v_call: TRBV6-6; clone_size: .; j_call: TRBJ1-1
cdr3_aa: ASSARTFQETQY; v_call: TRBV5-1; clone_size: .; j_call: TRBJ2-5
cdr3_aa: ASSGGTGENIQY; v_call: TRBV5-1; clone_size: few; j_call: TRBJ2-4
cdr3_aa: ASGLALGSTGPANTGELF; v_call: TRBV12-5; clone_size: .; j_call: TRBJ2-2
cdr3_aa: ASSQDPWDRAYEQY; v_call: TRBV3-1; clone_size: .; j_call: TRBJ2-7
cdr3_aa: SVGLRPSFLYEQF; v_call: TRBV29-1; clone_size: many; j_call: TRBJ2-1
cdr3_aa: ASSQVGLAVNEQF; v_call: TRBV4-1; clone_size: few; j_call: TRBJ2-1
cdr3_aa: ASSLLRAGGSYEQY; v_call: TRBV5-1; clone_size: .; j_call: TRBJ2-7
cdr3_aa: ASSQAPDLSYEQY; v_call: TRBV4-1; clone_size: .; j_call: TRBJ2-7
cdr3_aa: ASSYYPPVLDGQY; v_call: TRBV6-5; clone_size: .; j_call: TRBJ2-7
cdr3_aa: ASSQAGFQTDTQY; v_call: TRBV4-2; clone_size: .; j_call: TRBJ2-3
cdr3_aa: SANSYNEQF; v_call: TRBV20-1; clone_size: .; j_call: TRBJ2-1
cdr3_aa: ASSPLTTGTSYEQY; v_call: TRBV18; clone_size: few; j_call: TRBJ2-7
cdr3_aa: ASSQELTPVGSYEQY; v_call: TRBV4-3; clone_size: .; j_call: TRBJ2-7
cdr3_aa: SVSLAGGLDTQY; v_call: TRBV29-1; clone_size: .; j_call: TRBJ2-3
cdr3_aa: ASTRDNTNTGELF; v_call: TRBV12-3/TRBV12-4; clone_size: .; j_call: TRBJ2-2
cdr3_aa: ASSERGTSGYNEQF; v_call: TRBV2; clone_size: .; j_call: TRBJ2-1
cdr3_aa: ASSLTGTNTDTQY; v_call: TRBV7-3; clone_size: .; j_call: TRBJ2-3
cdr3_aa: SVRQTSNQPQH; v_call: TRBV29-1; clone_size: few; j_call: TRBJ1-5
cdr3_aa: ASSGGAGIQETQY; v_call: TRBV25-1; clone_size: .; j_call: TRBJ2-5
cdr3_aa: ASSSGQGDYNEQF; v_call: TRBV5-5; clone_size: .; j_call: TRBJ2-1
cdr3_aa: ASSPTGSRNQPQH; v_call: TRBV19; clone_size: .; j_call: TRBJ1-5
cdr3_aa: ALGRGLRGYQETQY; v_call: TRBV5-1; clone_size: .; j_call: TRBJ2-5
cdr3_aa: ASSPRTGSLSGANVLT; v_call: TRBV3-1; clone_size: .; j_call: TRBJ2-6
cdr3_aa: ASSQSGEQY; v_call: TRBV16; clone_size: many; j_call: TRBJ2-7
cdr3_aa: ASSLKGVLSGNTIY; v_call: TRBV5-6; clone_size: few; j_call: TRBJ1-3
cdr3_aa: ASRPGQGGLQETQY; v_call: TRBV10-2; clone_size: .; j_call: TRBJ2-5
cdr3_aa: ASSRPLFGGGNEQF; v_call: TRBV4-1; clone_size: .; j_call: TRBJ2-1
cdr3_aa: SVRGQGTYEQY; v_call: TRBV29-1; clone_size: few; j_call: TRBJ2-7
cdr3_aa: SARFRGDTQY; v_call: TRBV20-1; clone_size: .; j_call: TRBJ2-3
cdr3_aa: ASSPTGGGNIQY; v_call: TRBV18; clone_size: .; j_call: TRBJ2-4
cdr3_aa: ASSSGPGYT; v_call: TRBV28; clone_size: few; j_call: TRBJ1-2
cdr3_aa: ASSSESGADTDTQY; v_call: TRBV7-6; clone_size: .; j_call: TRBJ2-3
cdr3_aa: ASSQSGFSYEQY; v_call: TRBV4-3; clone_size: .; j_call: TRBJ2-7
cdr3_aa: SARGRTSGQETQY; v_call: TRBV20-1; clone_size: few; j_call: TRBJ2-5
cdr3_aa: AISGSLGLTYEQY; v_call: TRBV10-3; clone_size: .; j_call: TRBJ2-7
cdr3_aa: ASSRAPGVAQH; v_call: TRBV5-1; clone_size: .; j_call: TRBJ1-5
cdr3_aa: ATSRGQGPYNEQF; v_call: TRBV15; clone_size: few; j_call: TRBJ2-1
cdr3_aa: ASKVRMNTEAF; v_call: TRBV7-2; clone_size: .; j_call: TRBJ1-1
cdr3_aa: ASSSQTGGGELF; v_call: TRBV27; clone_size: few; j_call: TRBJ2-2
cdr3_aa: ASSGRGGLYNEQF; v_call: TRBV6-1; clone_size: many; j_call: TRBJ2-1
cdr3_aa: ASSLNRGGTEAF; v_call: TRBV7-9; clone_size: many; j_call: TRBJ1-1
cdr3_aa: ASSHWTDRTYEQY; v_call: TRBV12-3/TRBV12-4; clone_size: once; j_call: TRBJ2-7
cdr3_aa: AISPGLAGGPRGDTQY; v_call: TRBV10-3; clone_size: few; j_call: TRBJ2-3
cdr3_aa: SATLWEEETQY; v_call: TRBV20-1; clone_size: .; j_call: TRBJ2-5
cdr3_aa: ASSPPGGGDTEAF; v_call: TRBV16; clone_size: few; j_call: TRBJ1-1
cdr3_aa: ASSSIVTDTQY; v_call: TRBV6-1; clone_size: many; j_call: TRBJ2-3
cdr3_aa: ASSLIGQKNEKLF; v_call: TRBV7-9; clone_size: .; j_call: TRBJ1-4
cdr3_aa: ASSGSVPLYNSPLH; v_call: TRBV5-8; clone_size: few; j_call: TRBJ1-6
cdr3_aa: ASSSSHSGWETQY; v_call: TRBV6-5; clone_size: few; j_call: TRBJ2-5
cdr3_aa: AISESGRSNTGERF; v_call: TRBV10-3; clone_size: .; j_call: TRBJ2-2